The 31 T cell receptor beta chains presented below share a single source sample, sequenced in a study of T cell repertoires in cytomegalovirus infection. TCRdb reanalysed the reads using MiXCR and keeps one entry per CDR3 protein. The sample consists of 200,000 to 300,000 distinct CDR3 sequences, over 9% of them appearing once. Source material: PBMCs. These receptors were taken from a human donor in good health (CMV status not recorded). Some clones in this sample may be carry-over from other donors' samples.

The chain joins TRBV12-3 or TRBV12-4 to TRBJ2-2; a possible D gene is TRBD2 (6 bases). V lost 7 bases, J lost 0 bases, and 9 bases lay in between. The CDR3 has 14 residues. The CDR3 here is CASKGTSNTGELFF. The CDR3 bases are TGTGCCAGCAAGGGGACTTCGAACACCGGGGAGCTGTTTTTT.

This clonotype was seen repeatedly, ten times or more. The genes are TRBV5-1 and TRBJ2-5, with 7 bases fitting TRBD1. The CDR3 covers 15 residues. Germline CDR1 and CDR2: SGHRS and YFSETQ. V lost 2 bases to trimming and J lost 2 bases; unmatched junction nucleotides: 6. In DNA, the CDR3 is TGCGCCAGCAGCTTCTCAGGGGGTCCTCAAGAGACCCAGTACTTC. It specifies CASSFSGGPQETQYF. The full variable domain, its missing parts supplied by reference TRBV5-1 and TRBJ2-5, is KAGVTQTPRYLIKTRGQQVTLSCSPISGHRSVSWYQQTPGQGLQFLFEYFSETQRNKGNFPGRFSGRQFSNSRSEMNVSTLELGDSALYLCASSFSGGPQETQYFGPGTRLLVL.

The table lists this clonotype with a few counts. The chain recombines TRBV29-1 with TRBJ2-5; TRBD1 is a possible D gene (6 bases). Per the germline V gene, CDR1 is SQVTM and CDR2 is ANQGSEA. The V and J ends lost 5 bases and 5 bases respectively, with 12 bases between them. The CDR3 length is 12 residues. The CDR3 DNA sequence: TGCAGCGTTCAGGACAGCAGCGAGACCCAGTACTTC. Translated, it gives CSVQDSSETQYF.

This sequence joins TRBV5-6 and TRBJ2-6, with a weak D call TRBD2 (6 bases). Germline V gene data show CDR1 as SGHDT and CDR2 as YYEEEE. The CDR3 length is 16 residues. Trimming removed 4 bases at V and 0 bases at J, with 11 bases between. In nucleotides, the CDR3 is TGTGCCAGCAGCATTACTAGCCCCTCTGGGGCCAACGTCCTGACTTTC. Encoded protein: CASSITSPSGANVLTF.

This clonotype was detected ten times or more. The chain recombines TRBV7-2 with TRBJ1-2; the D is unclear. CDR3 length: 15 residues. V gave up 4 bases and J gave up 4 bases, with 16 bases separating them. Germline CDR1 reads SGHTA; CDR2 reads FQGNSA. The CDR3 sequence: CASSSPPGEVYGYTF. Here the CDR3 DNA reads TGTGCCAGCAGCTCCCCCCCCGGAGAGGTCTATGGCTACACCTTC. Full variable domain (outside the CDR3, taken from reference TRBV7-2 and TRBJ1-2): GAGVSQSPSNKVTEKGKDVELRCDPISGHTALYWYRQSLGQGLEFLIYFQGNSAPDKSGLPSDRFSAERTGGSVSTLTIQRTQQEDSAVYLCASSSPPGEVYGYTFGSGTRLTVV.

This clonotype was recorded many times. V and J are TRBV7-2 and TRBJ2-1; 10 nucleotides match TRBD2. The ends lost 1 base at V and 6 bases at J; junction bases unmatched: 3. Germline V gene data show CDR1 as SGHTA and CDR2 as FQGNSA. The CDR3 is made up of 15 amino acids. The CDR3 region has the DNA TGTGCCAGCAGCTTAGGACTAGCGGGTAGCAATGAGCAGTTCTTC. It yields the protein CASSLGLAGSNEQFF.

The chain uses TRBV9 and TRBJ2-2; D might be TRBD2 (6 bases). V lost 2 bases and J lost 0, with 11 bases in between. CDR3 length: 16 amino acids. In germline, CDR1 is SGDLS, CDR2 YYNGEE. The CDR3 reads CASSVISGPNTGELFF. The CDR3 DNA sequence: TGTGCCAGCAGCGTCATTAGCGGACCGAACACCGGGGAGCTGTTTTTT. Full variable domain (remainder filled in from reference TRBV9 and TRBJ2-2): DSGVTQTPKHLITATGQRVTLRCSPRSGDLSVYWYQQSLDQGLQFLIQYYNGEERAKGNILERFSAQQFPDLHSELNLSSLELGDSALYFCASSVISGPNTGELFFGEGSRLTVL.

This clonotype was recorded a few times. This chain joins TRBV25-1 and TRBJ2-2; possible D gene TRBD2, 5 bases. CDR1 and CDR2 from the germline V gene are MGHDK and SYGVNS. Trimming cost V 3 bases and J 6 bases, with 11 bases left between them. The CDR3 extends over 14 amino acids. The CDR3 region is CASSEWGDAGELFF. CDR3 bases: TGTGCCAGCAGTGAGTGGGGAGACGCCGGGGAGCTGTTTTTT.

Many counts were recorded for this clonotype. J is TRBJ1-5 and V is TRBV7-2; 9 nucleotides align to TRBD1. The V and J ends lost 5 bases and 5 bases, in that order; junction bases with no gene match: 7. This CDR3 contains 15 residues. CDR1 is SGHTA, CDR2 FQGNSA, per germline. CDR3: CASSPPGQGYQPQHF. CDR3 DNA sequence: TGTGCCAGCAGCCCACCGGGACAGGGATATCAGCCCCAGCATTTT.

J is TRBJ1-4 and V is TRBV5-1; TRBD1 matches 7 bases. Trimming took 4 bases from V and 0 from J; bases not matched to a gene: 6. The germline gives CDR1 SGHRS, CDR2 YFSETQ. The CDR3 loop spans 16 amino acids. CDR3 sequence reads: CASSTTGLATNEKLFF. The CDR3, as DNA: TGCGCCAGCAGCACGACAGGGCTGGCAACTAATGAAAAACTGTTTTTT.

This clonotype came up a few times. V is TRBV12-3 or TRBV12-4 and J is TRBJ2-1; a weak D match, TRBD1 (8 bases). The ends were cut back, 1 base at V and 6 bases at J, with 16 bases in the middle. CDR3 size: 16 residues. The chain's CDR3 is CASSLGQGTTSNEQFF. In nucleotides, the CDR3 is TGTGCCAGCAGTTTAGGACAGGGGACTACTAGCAATGAGCAGTTCTTC.

This clonotype was recorded at least ten times. The V and J genes are TRBV5-1 and TRBJ2-6, with D possibly TRBD1 on 6 matching bases. Trimming pared 5 bases from V and 0 bases from J, leaving 12 bases between. CDR3 length: 16 amino acids. Looked up from germline, CDR1 is SGHRS and CDR2 is YFSETQ. In DNA form, the CDR3 reads TGCGCCAGCAGTCAACAGGGACCCTCTGGGGCCAACGTCCTGACTTTC. Translated: CASSQQGPSGANVLTF.

This clonotype showed up many times. The CDR3 bases are TGTGCCAGCAGCTCGGGGTACAGGGCTGGAAACACCATATATTTT. It encodes CASSSGYRAGNTIYF. V is TRBV7-2 and J is TRBJ1-3; possible D gene TRBD1, 6 bases. Trimming pared 4 bases from V and 2 bases from J, leaving 12 bases between. Germline CDR1 and CDR2: SGHTA and FQGNSA. The CDR3 runs 15 residues.

The chain combines TRBV20-1 with TRBJ2-3; 8 bases map to TRBD1. CDR3 length equals 15 residues. Trimming removed 2 bases from V and 1 base from J; junction bases left unmatched: 5. Looked up from germline, CDR1 is DFQATT and CDR2 is SNEGSKA (reference sequence). Written as DNA, the CDR3 is TGCAGTGCTAGATCGTTGGGACAGGGCACAGATACGCAGTATTTT. This gives the protein CSARSLGQGTDTQYF.

This clonotype was seen at least ten times. The chain has TRBV7-2 and TRBJ2-7, with 10 bases matching TRBD2. J gave up 4 bases and V 5 bases, and 8 bases lay outside the gene matches. The CDR3 is made up of 15 amino acids. Germline V CDR1 and CDR2: SGHTA, FQGNSA. The CDR3 nucleotides read TGTGCCAGCAGCGGGACTAGCGCCGGGATTTACGAGCAGTACTTC. Translating it yields CASSGTSAGIYEQYF.

In its sample, this clonotype was seen a few times. The chain links TRBV29-1 to TRBJ2-3; 8 positions match TRBD1. Germline V gene sequence: CDR1 SQVTM, CDR2 ANQGSEA. The CDR3 length is 14 residues. Germline trimming cut 8 bases from V and 9 bases from J; bases unmatched to any gene: 16. CDR3 DNA: TGCAGCACCGACGGACAGGGAAGTTCGAGGACGCAGTATTTT. Its translation is CSTDGQGSSRTQYF.

There are many counts of this clonotype. The V call is TRBV4-2, the J call TRBJ1-5; D ambiguous. Germline V CDR1 and CDR2: LGHNA, YNFKEQ. The CDR3 is 14 amino acids. Trimming stripped 3 bases from V and 1 base from J, with 7 bases between. The CDR3 bases are TGTGCCAGCAGCCAGGGCCTAAGCAATCAGCCCCAGCATTTT. Its translation is CASSQGLSNQPQHF.

As concerns this clonotype: This clone may be a read error of a much larger clone one base away. For the CDR3, the DNA is TGTGCCAGCAGTTTATACGCAGATTTACTCCCCGGGGAGCTGTTTTTT. Amino acids: CASSLYADLLPGELFF. J is TRBJ2-2 and V is TRBV28; D remains ambiguous. The germline V gene has CDR1 MDHEN and CDR2 SYDVKM. Trimming pared 1 base from V and 6 bases from J, leaving 15 bases between. The CDR3 covers 16 residues. Combining the CDR3 with reference TRBV28 and TRBJ2-2 gives the whole variable domain DVKVTQSSRYLVKRTGEKVFLECVQDMDHENMFWYRQDPGLGLRLIYFSYDVKMKEKGDIPEGYSVSREKKERFSLILESASTNQTSMYLCASSLYADLLPGELFFGEGSRLTVL.

This clonotype was counted many times. The chain couples TRBV29-1 to TRBJ2-2, with a possible D match to TRBD1 (6 bases). CDR3 size: 13 residues. CDR1 is SQVTM and CDR2 is ANQGSEA in the germline V gene. V was cut by 6 bases and J by 4 bases, with 12 bases left in between. The CDR3, as DNA: TGCAGCGTGAAGACAGGACGCACCGGGGAGCTGTTTTTT. Translation: CSVKTGRTGELFF.

This clonotype was counted ten times or more. This chain uses TRBV20-1 with TRBJ1-5, with TRBD1 matching 8 bases. Germline V gene lookup returns CDR1 DFQATT and CDR2 SNEGSKA (reference sequence). The CDR3 consists of 16 residues. V was pared by 3 bases and J by 6 bases, with 13 bases of the junction left unmatched. Here the CDR3 DNA reads TGCAGTGCTAGGGAATCCAGGGGGCTTACGGGTCAGCCCCAGCATTTT. It translates to CSARESRGLTGQPQHF.

This clonotype was observed at least ten times. The chain links TRBV7-8 to TRBJ2-7; TRBD2 matches 9 bases. CDR3 length: 14 amino acids. Looked up from germline, CDR1 is SGHVS and CDR2 is FQNEAQ. Trimming removed 4 bases from V and 6 bases from J; junction bases left unmatched: 7. The chain's CDR3 is CASSSISGSREQYF. In DNA form, the CDR3 reads TGTGCCAGCAGCTCTATTAGCGGGAGTCGCGAGCAGTACTTC.

The chain has TRBV5-1 and TRBJ2-7; D possibly corresponds to TRBD1 (5 bases). Per the germline V gene, CDR1 is SGHRS and CDR2 is YFSETQ. Trimming left V 4 bases short and J 2 bases short, with 10 bases between. The CDR3 has 13 residues. The CDR3 DNA sequence: TGCGCCAGCAGCCCCGACAGTACCTACGAGCAGTACTTC. Translated, it gives CASSPDSTYEQYF.

This clonotype has a count of ten or more. J is TRBJ1-3 and V is TRBV5-1, with 7 bases matching TRBD1. V was pared by 4 bases and J by 2 bases, with 6 bases of the junction left unmatched. This CDR3 has 15 residues. CDR1 is SGHRS, CDR2 YFSETQ, per germline. The CDR3 protein is CASSVGTEAGNTIYF. For the CDR3, the DNA is TGCGCCAGCAGCGTCGGGACAGAGGCTGGAAACACCATATATTTT.

In this sample, this clonotype turned up many times. The rearrangement uses TRBV6-1 and TRBJ2-5; TRBD2 might be the D (7 bases). From germline, CDR1 is MNHNS and CDR2 SASEGT. V lost 8 bases to trimming and J lost 3 bases, with 16 bases between them. This CDR3 has 14 amino acids. CDR3 bases: TGTGCCAGCTCACCCCGGGGGGCTGAAGAGACCCAGTACTTC. Encoded protein: CASSPRGAEETQYF.

In this sample, this clonotype turned up many times. The J gene is TRBJ2-5, the V gene TRBV5-5; 7 nucleotides align to TRBD2. Germline CDR1 reads SGHKS; CDR2 reads YYEKEE (reference sequence). Losses at the gene ends were 4 bases for V and 2 bases for J; bases not matched to a gene: 11. This CDR3 comprises 16 residues. CDR3 amino acids: CASSPLGTTPQETQYF. The DNA for the CDR3 is TGTGCCAGCAGCCCCCTGGGGACTACACCTCAAGAGACCCAGTACTTC.

The chain joins TRBV6-2 or TRBV6-3 to TRBJ2-7; weak D call: TRBD2 (6 bases). Germline CDR1 MNHEY, CDR2 SVGEGT. The CDR3 totals 14 residues. The V end lost 2 bases, the J end lost 4 bases, and 12 bases lay between the germline ends. Here the CDR3 reads CASSYRDGRYEQYF. The CDR3 bases are TGTGCCAGCAGTTACCGGGACGGGAGATACGAGCAGTACTTC.

There are many counts of this clonotype. The chain recombines TRBV28 with TRBJ2-5; 8 nucleotides agree with TRBD1. This CDR3 contains 15 residues. Trimming removed 4 bases from V and 5 bases from J; junction bases left unmatched: 9. CDR1 and CDR2 from the germline V gene are MDHEN and SYDVKM. For the CDR3, the DNA is TGTGCCAGCAGTTCACCGTGGACAGGGACGGAGACCCAGTACTTC. Translating it yields CASSSPWTGTETQYF.

This clonotype was counted between two and nine times. The rearrangement uses TRBV2 and TRBJ2-3; TRBD2 aligns across 8 bases. Looked up from germline, CDR1 is SNHLY and CDR2 is FYNNEI. The CDR3 loop spans 17 amino acids. V was pared by 6 bases and J by 1 base, with 12 bases of the junction left unmatched. CDR3: CASSPRGATSGTDTQYF. The CDR3 region has the DNA TGTGCCAGCAGCCCCCGGGGAGCGACTAGCGGCACAGATACGCAGTATTTT.

This clonotype occurred many times. V is TRBV7-2 and J is TRBJ2-5; D may be TRBD2 (6 bases). V was shortened by 3 bases and J by 5 bases, with 10 bases between the two germline ends. The CDR3 consists of 13 residues. The germline V gene encodes CDR1 SGHTA and CDR2 FQGNSA. CDR3 loop: CASSFWGRETQYF. The CDR3 bases are TGTGCCAGCAGCTTCTGGGGGAGGGAGACCCAGTACTTC.

This clonotype appeared many times. The V and J genes are TRBV7-9 and TRBJ2-7; 9 positions agree with TRBD2. The CDR3 runs 15 residues. The J segment lost 1 base and the V segment lost 4 bases, leaving 5 bases of the junction unmatched. The germline gives CDR1 SEHNR, CDR2 FQNEAQ (reference sequence). For the CDR3, the DNA is TGTGCCAGCAGCTCTCTAGCGGGAACTTCCTACGAGCAGTACTTC. Its translation is CASSSLAGTSYEQYF.

This clonotype has ten or more counts. This sequence joins TRBV19 and TRBJ2-1; possible D gene TRBD2, 6 bases. Trimming cost V 5 bases and J 2 bases, with 13 bases left between them. Germline lookup yields CDR1 LNHDA and CDR2 SQIVND (reference sequence). The CDR3 runs to 15 residues. The DNA of the CDR3 is TGTGCCAGTAGTCCGGGGCGGGGCGCCTACAATGAGCAGTTCTTC. It codes for CASSPGRGAYNEQFF. Full variable domain (outside the CDR3, taken from reference TRBV19 and TRBJ2-1): DGGITQSPKYLFRKEGQNVTLSCEQNLNHDAMYWYRQDPGQGLRLIYYSQIVNDFQKGDIAEGYSVSREKKESFPLTVTSAQKNPTAFYLCASSPGRGAYNEQFFGPGTRLTVL.